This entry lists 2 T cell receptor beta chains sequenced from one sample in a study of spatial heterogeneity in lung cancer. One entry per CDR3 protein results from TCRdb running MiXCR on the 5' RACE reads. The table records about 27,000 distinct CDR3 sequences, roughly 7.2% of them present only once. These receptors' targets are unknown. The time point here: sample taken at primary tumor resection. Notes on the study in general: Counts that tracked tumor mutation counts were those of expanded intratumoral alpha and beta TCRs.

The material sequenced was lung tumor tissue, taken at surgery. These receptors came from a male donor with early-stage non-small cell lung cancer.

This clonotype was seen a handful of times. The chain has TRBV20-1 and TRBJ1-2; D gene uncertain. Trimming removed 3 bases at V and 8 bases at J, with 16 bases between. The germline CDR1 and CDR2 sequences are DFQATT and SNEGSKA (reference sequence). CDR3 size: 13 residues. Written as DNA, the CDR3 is TGCAGTGCTAGCATGGATGGGGATGACGGCTACACCTTC. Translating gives CSASMDGDDGYTF.

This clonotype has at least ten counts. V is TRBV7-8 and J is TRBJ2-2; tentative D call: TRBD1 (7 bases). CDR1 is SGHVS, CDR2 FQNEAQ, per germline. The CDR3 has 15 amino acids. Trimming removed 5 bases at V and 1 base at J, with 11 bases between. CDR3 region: CASSRQGGNTGELFF. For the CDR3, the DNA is TGTGCCAGCAGCCGCCAGGGGGGGAACACCGGGGAGCTGTTTTTT.